Listed below are T cell receptor beta chains from one sample, sequenced in a study of patients and donors after allogeneic stem cell transplantation. TCRdb ran MiXCR on the RT-PCR reads and lists one entry per CDR3 protein. The table lists approximately 200,000 distinct CDR3 sequences, roughly an eighth of them singletons. Sequencing was carried out using blood, either unsorted or a sorted T cell fraction (not recorded which). These receptors were obtained from a human donor who was either an allogeneic HSCT recipient or a stem cell or donor lymphocyte infusion donor (not recorded which). It is not recorded whose cells these are; they may come from a transplant donor. CDR3s include the opening cysteine and the closing phenylalanine or tryptophan. D genes are given only for firm matches. The size entry is marked missing in some rows and otherwise reads once, few, many or a size class.

d_gene	abundance	j_gene	v_gene	CDR3nt	CDR3aa
TRBD1	few	TRBJ2-1	TRBV20-1	TGCAGTGCTAAGGAGCCCGGGACAGCCTCCTACAATGAGCAGTTCTTC	CSAKEPGTASYNEQFF
NA	few	TRBJ1-3	TRBV7-2	TGTGCCAGCAGCCCCGGTGGGGGGGCGTCTGGAAACACCATATATTTT	CASSPGGGASGNTIYF
NA	NA	TRBJ1-1	TRBV13	TGTGCCAGCAGCTTAGGGCGGAGGAACACTGAAGCTTTCTTT	CASSLGRRNTEAFF
NA	NA	TRBJ2-3	TRBV20-1	TGCAGTGCCACGACCGGGAACACAGGGACAGATACGCAGTATTTT	CSATTGNTGTDTQYF
NA	few	TRBJ2-1	TRBV12-3/TRBV12-4	TGTGCCAGCAGTCTAAACAGGGGGGGGAATGAGCAGTTCTTC	CASSLNRGGNEQFF
TRBD2	many	TRBJ2-5	TRBV10-3	TGTGCCATCAGTGGGCCCCTAGCGGACAACCAAGAGACCCAGTACTTC	CAISGPLADNQETQYF
NA	many	TRBJ1-2	TRBV6-2/TRBV6-3	TGTGCCAGCAGCCGGACGGCTTTGGAGGGCTACACCTTC	CASSRTALEGYTF
NA	many	TRBJ2-2	TRBV7-9	TGTGCCAGCAGCTTAGTGGGGCTCGGAGAGCTGTTTTTT	CASSLVGLGELFF
TRBD2	NA	TRBJ2-1	TRBV6-2/TRBV6-3	TGTGCCAGCAGACCTCTAGCGGGGGGATGGAATGAGCAGTTCTTC	CASRPLAGGWNEQFF
TRBD2	many	TRBJ2-1	TRBV29-1	TGCAGCTTTAGCGGGAAGTTTAGTGGTGAGCAGTTCTTC	CSFSGKFSGEQFF
TRBD1	NA	TRBJ1-3	TRBV5-1	TGCGCCAGCAGCTTGTCAGGGGGAGGAAACACCATATATTTT	CASSLSGGGNTIYF
TRBD2	NA	TRBJ2-3	TRBV2	TGTGCCAGCAGATTACGGGGGGGCACAGATACGCAGTATTTT	CASRLRGGTDTQYF
TRBD1	few	TRBJ2-7	TRBV29-1	TGCAGCGTTGAAGGGGACAGGGGGCTAAGCGAGCAGTATTTC	CSVEGDRGLSEQYF
NA	few	TRBJ1-5	TRBV5-1	TGCGCCAGCAGCCTGTGGGGGGCTGAGGATCAGCCCCAGCATTTT	CASSLWGAEDQPQHF
NA	NA	TRBJ2-7	TRBV5-6	TGTGCCAGCAGCTCGGGACGTTTCTACGAGCAGTACTTC	CASSSGRFYEQYF
TRBD1	NA	TRBJ2-7	TRBV4-3	TGCGCCAGCAGCCAAGGGGTCGGGACAGATTTTTACTACGAGCAGTACTTC	CASSQGVGTDFYYEQYF
TRBD2	few	TRBJ2-4	TRBV20-1	TGCAGTGCTAGGGACGGGACTATAGCCAAAAACATTCAGTACTTC	CSARDGTIAKNIQYF
NA	few	TRBJ2-7	TRBV7-3	TGTGCCAGCAGCTCCCAGGACCAAGCCTACGAGCAGTACTTC	CASSSQDQAYEQYF
TRBD1	few	TRBJ2-7	TRBV2	TGTGCCAGCACCGAGAGTAGGACAGGGTCCTACGAGCAGTACTTC	CASTESRTGSYEQYF
TRBD1	few	TRBJ2-1	TRBV5-1	TGCGCCAGCAGCTCTCCGGGACAGAGTTACAATGAGCAGTTCTTC	CASSSPGQSYNEQFF